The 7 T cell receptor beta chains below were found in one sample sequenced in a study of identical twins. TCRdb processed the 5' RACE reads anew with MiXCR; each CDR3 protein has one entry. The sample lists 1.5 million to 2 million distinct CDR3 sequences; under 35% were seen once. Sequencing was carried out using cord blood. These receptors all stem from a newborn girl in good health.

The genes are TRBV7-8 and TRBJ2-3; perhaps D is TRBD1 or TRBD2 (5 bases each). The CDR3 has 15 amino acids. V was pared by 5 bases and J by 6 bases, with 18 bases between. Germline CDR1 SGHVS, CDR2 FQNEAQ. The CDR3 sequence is CASSPWDGGGDTQYF. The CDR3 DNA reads TGTGCCAGCAGCCCTTGGGACGGTGGTGGGGATACGCAGTATTTT.

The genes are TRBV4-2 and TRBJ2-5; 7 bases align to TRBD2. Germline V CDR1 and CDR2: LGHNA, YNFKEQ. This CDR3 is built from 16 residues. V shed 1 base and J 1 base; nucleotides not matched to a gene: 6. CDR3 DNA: TGTGCCAGCAGCCAAGGCCTAGCGGAAGGCCAAGAGACCCAGTACTTC. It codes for CASSQGLAEGQETQYF.

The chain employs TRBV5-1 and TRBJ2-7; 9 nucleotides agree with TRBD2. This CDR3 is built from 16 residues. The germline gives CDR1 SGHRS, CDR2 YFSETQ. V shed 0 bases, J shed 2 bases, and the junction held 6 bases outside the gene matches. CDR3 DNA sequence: TGCGCCAGCAGCTTGGTAGACCTAGCGGGGACCTACGAGCAGTACTTC. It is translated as CASSLVDLAGTYEQYF. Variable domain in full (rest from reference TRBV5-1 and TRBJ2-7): KAGVTQTPRYLIKTRGQQVTLSCSPISGHRSVSWYQQTPGQGLQFLFEYFSETQRNKGNFPGRFSGRQFSNSRSEMNVSTLELGDSALYLCASSLVDLAGTYEQYFGPGTRLTVT.

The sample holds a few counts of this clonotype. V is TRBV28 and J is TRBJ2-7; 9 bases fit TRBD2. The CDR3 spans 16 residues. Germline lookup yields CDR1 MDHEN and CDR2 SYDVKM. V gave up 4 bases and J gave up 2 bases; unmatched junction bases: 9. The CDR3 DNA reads TGTGCCAGCAGTTGGGGGACTAGCCTCGGCGCCTACGAGCAGTACTTC. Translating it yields CASSWGTSLGAYEQYF.

Here the CDR3 reads CASSPGDRALNTEAFF. CDR3 nucleotide sequence: TGCGCCAGCAGCCCCGGGGACAGAGCCCTAAACACTGAAGCTTTCTTT. This chain connects TRBV5-1 to TRBJ1-1; 7 nucleotides match TRBD1. Germline V CDR1 and CDR2: SGHRS, YFSETQ. V was pared by 4 bases and J by 2 bases, with 11 bases of the junction left unmatched. This CDR3 is built from 16 residues.

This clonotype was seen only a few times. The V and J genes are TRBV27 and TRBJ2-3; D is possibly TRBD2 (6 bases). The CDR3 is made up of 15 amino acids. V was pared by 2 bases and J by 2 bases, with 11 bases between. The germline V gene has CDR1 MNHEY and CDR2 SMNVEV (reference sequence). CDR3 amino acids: CASSLGRGDTDTQYF. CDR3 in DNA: TGTGCCAGCAGTTTAGGGCGGGGCGACACAGATACGCAGTATTTT.

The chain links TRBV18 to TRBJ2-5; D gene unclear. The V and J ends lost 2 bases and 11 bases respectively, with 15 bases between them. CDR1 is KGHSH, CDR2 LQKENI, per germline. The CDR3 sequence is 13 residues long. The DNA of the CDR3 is TGTGCCAGCTCACCAACGGCTAACAATGAGCAGTACTTC. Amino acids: CASSPTANNEQYF.